The clone carrying this T cell receptor (beta chain) was found a few times. The data were taken from a study of beta chain features in type 1 diabetes. What was sequenced were expressed TCRB transcripts, since all of the isolated RNA had been reverse transcribed. TCRdb keeps only in-frame clones here, not all; method: immunoSEQ multiplex PCR. Among about 210,000 clones listed, approximately 10% were seen once. The CDR3 is 16 residues long. The V end lost 1 base, the J end lost 7 bases, and 16 bases lay between the germline ends. Germline CDR1 reads MNHNY; CDR2 reads SVGAGI (reference sequence). The receptor was derived from a young man in good health. J is TRBJ2-2 and V is TRBV6-6; the D gene is possibly TRBD2 (5 bases). Sequencing input: central memory CD4+ T cells from blood. CDR3 coding DNA: TGTGCCAGCAGTTACTTAGCAGGTTGGGGAGTCGGGGAGCTGTTTTTT. Residues: CASSYLAGWGVGELFF.